The 13 T cell receptor beta chains below come from one sample, sequenced in a study of OX40 agonist ivuxolimab in advanced cancers. The table came from immunoSEQ multiplex PCR; TCRdb's copy has only in-frame clones and leaves some out. The sample lists 80,000 to 85,000 clones, 70% to 90% occurring once. Sequences were derived from CD4+ or CD8+ T cells sorted from blood, sampled in a trial of the OX40 agonist ivuxolimab. Receptors were obtained from an adult with an advanced solid tumor such as melanoma, head and neck, liver or kidney cancer.

The chain is built from TRBV18 and TRBJ1-3; D not resolved. The CDR3 totals 13 residues. V lost 4 bases to trimming and J lost 0 bases, with 4 bases between them. Germline V CDR1 and CDR2: KGHSH, LQKENI. Here the CDR3 reads CASSRISGNTIYF. The CDR3 DNA follows: TGTGCCAGCTCACGGATCTCTGGAAACACCATATATTTT.

The chain combines TRBV4-1 with TRBJ2-1; a possible D gene is TRBD2 (6 bases). This CDR3 has 13 amino acids. The V end lost 8 bases, the J end lost 3 bases, and 11 bases lay between the germline ends. In germline, CDR1 is MGHRA, CDR2 YSYEKL. DNA of the CDR3: TGCGCCAGCCAGGGACTCGGCTACAATGAGCAGTTCTTC. Protein sequence: CASQGLGYNEQFF.

The genes are TRBV11-2 and TRBJ1-1, with 7 bases identical to TRBD1. The CDR3 covers 12 residues. With 5 bases clipped from V and 12 bases from J, the junction kept 9 bases outside the gene matches. Germline values: CDR1 SGHAT, CDR2 FQNNGV. The CDR3 nucleotides are TGTGCCAGCAGCCGGGGACAGTCTGGCTCTTTCTTT. It yields the protein CASSRGQSGSFF.

The chain has TRBV5-1 and TRBJ2-2, with D possibly TRBD1 on 6 matching bases. Germline V gene lookup returns CDR1 SGHRS and CDR2 YFSETQ. The ends were cut back, 6 bases at V and 0 bases at J, with 9 bases in the middle. This CDR3 spans 14 amino acids. CDR3: CASIRTANTGELFF. DNA for the CDR3: TGCGCCAGCATACGGACAGCGAACACCGGGGAGCTGTTTTTT. The full variable domain, its missing parts supplied by reference TRBV5-1 and TRBJ2-2, is KAGVTQTPRYLIKTRGQQVTLSCSPISGHRSVSWYQQTPGQGLQFLFEYFSETQRNKGNFPGRFSGRQFSNSRSEMNVSTLELGDSALYLCASIRTANTGELFFGEGSRLTVL.

This chain joins TRBV5-1 and TRBJ2-3; D not certain. In germline, CDR1 is SGHRS, CDR2 YFSETQ. CDR3 size: 12 residues. The V end was cut by 6 bases, the J end by 5 bases, with 10 bases between. DNA of the CDR3: TGCGCCAGCACCAAGTTGGGAGATACGCAGTATTTT. Its protein is CASTKLGDTQYF. Full variable domain (missing parts from reference TRBV5-1 and TRBJ2-3): KAGVTQTPRYLIKTRGQQVTLSCSPISGHRSVSWYQQTPGQGLQFLFEYFSETQRNKGNFPGRFSGRQFSNSRSEMNVSTLELGDSALYLCASTKLGDTQYFGPGTRLTVL.

This clone was recorded once. Other DNA sequences in the sample encode the same CDR3. The V gene is TRBV9, the J gene TRBJ1-1, with unresolved D. Germline V gene sequence: CDR1 SGDLS, CDR2 YYNGEE. This CDR3 is 14 amino acids long. The V gene lost 0 bases and the J gene lost 0 bases, with 6 bases spanning the gap. The chain's CDR3 is CASSVDPMNTEAFF. The CDR3 bases are TGTGCCAGCAGCGTAGACCCCATGAACACTGAAGCTTTCTTT.

The chain combines TRBV18 with TRBJ1-5; 9 nucleotides match TRBD1. With V trimmed by 5 bases and J by 1 base, 3 bases remained unmatched. Germline loops: CDR1 KGHSH, CDR2 LQKENI. There are 15 residues in the CDR3. The CDR3: CASSEQGASNQPQHF. DNA for the CDR3: TGTGCCAGCTCAGAACAGGGGGCGAGCAATCAGCCCCAGCATTTT.

The CDR3 sequence: CASSLVDRVAGELFF. Written as DNA, the CDR3 is TGTGCCAGCAGCTTAGTGGACAGGGTCGCCGGGGAGCTGTTTTTT. The chain uses TRBV7-9 and TRBJ2-2, with TRBD1 matching 8 bases. This CDR3 spans 15 amino acids. Germline CDR1 SEHNR, CDR2 FQNEAQ (reference sequence). After removal of 1 base from V and 6 bases from J, the junction contained 4 bases not matched to a gene.

The chain combines TRBV9 with TRBJ2-3; D is possibly TRBD2 (7 bases). The CDR3 extends over 18 amino acids. With 0 bases removed from V and 5 bases from J, the gap between germline ends came to 22 bases. Per the germline V gene, CDR1 is SGDLS and CDR2 is YYNGEE. In DNA form, the CDR3 reads TGTGCCAGCAGCGTAGAGGCCCTTCCGGGGGGCCGGGTAGATACGCAGTATTTT. It codes for CASSVEALPGGRVDTQYF.

The gene calls are TRBV9 and TRBJ2-3; TRBD2 is a possible D gene (5 bases). The CDR3 runs to 13 residues. Per the germline V gene, CDR1 is SGDLS and CDR2 is YYNGEE. Trimming took 6 bases from V and 6 from J, leaving 14 bases between them. CDR3 sequence: CASNPSGSDTQYF. CDR3 DNA: TGTGCCAGCAATCCCTCGGGGTCGGATACGCAGTATTTT.

This chain joins TRBV5-4 and TRBJ2-3, with 8 bases aligning to TRBD2. The trim removed 1 base at V and 0 bases at J, leaving 1 base unmatched. This CDR3 is 15 amino acids long. CDR1 is SGHNT and CDR2 is YYREEE in the germline V gene (reference sequence). The CDR3 bases are TGTGCCAGCAGCTTGCCGGGAGGGAGCACAGATACGCAGTATTTT. Residues: CASSLPGGSTDTQYF.

The CDR3, as DNA: TGTGCCAGCTCACCGACAGGGTCAGGAGGAAACACCATATATTTT. The encoded protein is CASSPTGSGGNTIYF. The V and J genes are TRBV18 and TRBJ1-3; 7 nucleotides line up with TRBD1. The CDR3 is made up of 15 amino acids. Looked up from germline, CDR1 is KGHSH and CDR2 is LQKENI. The trim removed 3 bases at V and 4 bases at J, leaving 6 bases unmatched. Based on the CDR3 plus reference TRBV18 and TRBJ1-3, the full variable domain is NAGVMQNPRHLVRRRGQEARLRCSPMKGHSHVYWYRQLPEEGLKFMVYLQKENIIDESGMPKERFSAEFPKEGPSILRIQQVVRGDSAAYFCASSPTGSGGNTIYFGEGSWLTVV.

The J gene is TRBJ1-5, the V gene TRBV7-9; 7 nucleotides match TRBD1. V lost 4 bases, J lost 7 bases, and 16 bases stayed unmatched. There are 17 residues in the CDR3. Germline lookup yields CDR1 SEHNR and CDR2 FQNEAQ (reference sequence). CDR3 in amino acids: CASSSTDVGGGEQPQHF. The CDR3 region has the DNA TGTGCCAGCAGCTCCACGGATGTGGGAGGGGGCGAGCAGCCCCAGCATTTT.